These T cell receptor beta chains were read from a single sample in a study of OX40 agonist ivuxolimab in advanced cancers. Generated by immunoSEQ multiplex PCR, the TCRdb table keeps only in-frame clones and is missing some. Of 60,000 to 75,000 clones listed, 65% to 85% were seen once; the top ten hold 0.9% to 1.2%. The starting material was CD4+ or CD8+ T cells sorted from blood, obtained in a trial of the OX40 agonist ivuxolimab. Receptors were obtained from an adult with an advanced solid tumor such as melanoma, head and neck, liver or kidney cancer. CDR3s include the opening cysteine and the closing phenylalanine or tryptophan. D genes are given only for firm matches. The size field is filled for only some rows; it gives once, few, many or a size class.

j_gene: TRBJ2-7
v_gene: TRBV19
abundance: once
d_gene: -
CDR3aa: CASRPDSSYEQYF
CDR3nt: TGTGCCAGTAGACCAGACAGCTCCTACGAGCAGTACTTC

j_gene: TRBJ1-5
v_gene: TRBV7-2
abundance: -
d_gene: -
CDR3aa: CASSLALSEQPQHF
CDR3nt: TGTGCCAGCAGCTTAGCCTTATCGGAGCAGCCCCAGCATTTT

j_gene: TRBJ1-6
v_gene: TRBV13
abundance: -
d_gene: -
CDR3aa: CASSLGGGLNSPLHF
CDR3nt: TGTGCCAGCAGCTTAGGTGGGGGGCTAAATTCACCCCTCCACTTT

j_gene: TRBJ2-1
v_gene: TRBV9
abundance: -
d_gene: TRBD1
CDR3aa: CASSVGGRGPHNEQFF
CDR3nt: TGTGCCAGCAGCGTAGGGGGCAGGGGGCCCCACAATGAGCAGTTCTTC

j_gene: TRBJ2-7
v_gene: TRBV5-4
abundance: -
d_gene: -
CDR3aa: CASSLAGQYEQYF
CDR3nt: TGTGCCAGCAGCTTGGCCGGGCAGTACGAGCAGTACTTC

j_gene: TRBJ2-6
v_gene: TRBV19
abundance: few
d_gene: -
CDR3aa: CASSNARSGANVLTF
CDR3nt: TGTGCCAGTAGTAACGCTCGCTCTGGGGCCAACGTCCTGACTTTC

j_gene: TRBJ2-2
v_gene: TRBV5-1
abundance: -
d_gene: TRBD2
CDR3aa: CASSLRTSGGTNTGELFF
CDR3nt: TGCGCCAGCAGCCTAAGGACTAGCGGGGGAACGAACACCGGGGAGCTGTTTTTT

j_gene: TRBJ2-7
v_gene: TRBV30
abundance: -
d_gene: TRBD1
CDR3aa: CAWRAFGTGNIYEQYF
CDR3nt: TGTGCCTGGAGAGCCTTCGGGACAGGGAATATCTACGAGCAGTACTTC

j_gene: TRBJ1-1
v_gene: TRBV7-6
abundance: -
d_gene: TRBD1
CDR3aa: CASSQTGGTEAFF
CDR3nt: TGTGCCAGCAGCCAGACAGGGGGGACTGAAGCTTTCTTT

j_gene: TRBJ2-3
v_gene: TRBV28
abundance: -
d_gene: TRBD1
CDR3aa: CASREATGSDTQYF
CDR3nt: TGTGCCAGCAGGGAAGCGACAGGGTCAGATACGCAGTATTTT

j_gene: TRBJ1-1
v_gene: TRBV5-4
abundance: once
d_gene: TRBD1
CDR3aa: CASSLGAGGSTEAFF
CDR3nt: TGTGCCAGCAGCTTGGGGGCAGGGGGAAGTACTGAAGCTTTCTTT

j_gene: TRBJ2-2
v_gene: TRBV15
abundance: -
d_gene: -
CDR3aa: CATSRSKGYTGELFF
CDR3nt: TGTGCCACCAGCCGAAGCAAGGGATACACCGGGGAGCTGTTTTTT

j_gene: TRBJ1-3
v_gene: TRBV5-4
abundance: few
d_gene: -
CDR3aa: CASSNRASSGNTIYF
CDR3nt: TGTGCCAGCAGCAACCGGGCTTCCTCTGGAAACACCATATATTTT

j_gene: TRBJ2-1
v_gene: TRBV15
abundance: -
d_gene: -
CDR3aa: CATSRGRGDPTYNEQFF
CDR3nt: TGTGCCACCAGCAGGGGTAGGGGGGACCCAACCTACAATGAGCAGTTCTTC

j_gene: TRBJ1-1
v_gene: TRBV6-6
abundance: -
d_gene: -
CDR3aa: CASSYPTDRPREAFF
CDR3nt: TGTGCCAGCAGTTACCCGACCGACAGGCCCCGTGAAGCTTTCTTT

j_gene: TRBJ2-1
v_gene: TRBV7-2
abundance: -
d_gene: TRBD2
CDR3aa: CASSPTALAGAEGEQFF
CDR3nt: TGTGCCAGCAGCCCGACAGCACTAGCGGGGGCTGAGGGTGAGCAGTTCTTC

j_gene: TRBJ2-2
v_gene: TRBV6-1
abundance: -
d_gene: TRBD1
CDR3aa: CASSEASRTGNTGELFF
CDR3nt: TGTGCCAGCAGTGAAGCAAGCAGGACAGGGAACACCGGGGAGCTGTTTTTT

j_gene: TRBJ2-5
v_gene: TRBV4-2
abundance: -
d_gene: TRBD1
CDR3aa: CASSSRTGGVETQYF
CDR3nt: TGTGCCAGCAGCTCTCGGACAGGGGGCGTAGAGACCCAGTACTTC

j_gene: TRBJ1-6
v_gene: TRBV9
abundance: -
d_gene: -
CDR3aa: CASSVELGPGDSPLHF
CDR3nt: TGTGCCAGCAGCGTAGAACTAGGGCCGGGAGATTCACCCCTCCACTTT

j_gene: TRBJ2-2
v_gene: TRBV18
abundance: -
d_gene: TRBD1
CDR3aa: CATQLDRVFTGELFF
CDR3nt: TGTGCCACTCAGCTCGACAGGGTGTTCACCGGGGAGCTGTTTTTT

j_gene: TRBJ1-2
v_gene: TRBV30
abundance: once
d_gene: -
CDR3aa: CAWSSSGLLPGYTF
CDR3nt: TGTGCCTGGAGTTCCTCTGGACTCCTCCCGGGCTACACCTTC

j_gene: TRBJ2-7
v_gene: TRBV11-3
abundance: -
d_gene: -
CDR3aa: CASSLRPGMTYEQYF
CDR3nt: TGTGCCAGCAGCTTAAGGCCGGGAATGACCTACGAGCAGTACTTC

j_gene: TRBJ2-2
v_gene: TRBV18
abundance: -
d_gene: -
CDR3aa: CASSRQEYTGELFF
CDR3nt: TGTGCCAGCTCACGGCAGGAGTACACCGGGGAGCTGTTTTTT

j_gene: TRBJ1-2
v_gene: TRBV28
abundance: -
d_gene: -
CDR3aa: CASSLGVQGYTF
CDR3nt: TGTGCCAGCAGTTTAGGCGTACAGGGCTACACCTTC

j_gene: TRBJ2-3
v_gene: TRBV5-1
abundance: once
d_gene: TRBD2
CDR3aa: CASSLLAGGTDTQYF
CDR3nt: TGCGCCAGCAGCTTACTAGCGGGGGGTACAGATACGCAGTATTTT

j_gene: TRBJ1-1
v_gene: TRBV5-6
abundance: -
d_gene: -
CDR3aa: CASSPLLSTEAFF
CDR3nt: TGTGCCAGCAGCCCTCTTCTTTCTACTGAAGCTTTCTTT

j_gene: TRBJ2-1
v_gene: TRBV11-2
abundance: -
d_gene: TRBD2
CDR3aa: CASSPLAGETYNEQFF
CDR3nt: TGTGCCAGCAGCCCCCTGGCGGGGGAAACTTACAATGAGCAGTTCTTC

j_gene: TRBJ2-4
v_gene: TRBV19
abundance: many
d_gene: TRBD1
CDR3aa: CASSGTGGRAKNIQYF
CDR3nt: TGTGCCAGTAGTGGCACAGGGGGTAGGGCCAAAAACATTCAGTACTTC

j_gene: TRBJ2-7
v_gene: TRBV6-1
abundance: -
d_gene: TRBD1
CDR3aa: CASSEVGQGPYEQYF
CDR3nt: TGTGCCAGCAGTGAAGTAGGACAGGGGCCCTACGAGCAGTACTTC

j_gene: TRBJ2-2
v_gene: TRBV5-1
abundance: few
d_gene: -
CDR3aa: CASGEGVRDKTGELFF
CDR3nt: TGCGCCAGCGGGGAAGGGGTCCGGGATAAGACCGGGGAGCTGTTTTTT

j_gene: TRBJ2-1
v_gene: TRBV28
abundance: -
d_gene: TRBD2
CDR3aa: CASSFGGGGSYNEQFF
CDR3nt: TGTGCCAGCAGTTTCGGCGGGGGGGGTTCCTACAATGAGCAGTTCTTC

j_gene: TRBJ2-5
v_gene: TRBV9
abundance: -
d_gene: TRBD2
CDR3aa: CASAGGYQETQYF
CDR3nt: TGTGCCAGTGCGGGGGGGTACCAAGAGACCCAGTACTTC

j_gene: TRBJ2-2
v_gene: TRBV19
abundance: -
d_gene: -
CDR3aa: CASKGGVTGELFF
CDR3nt: TGTGCCAGTAAGGGGGGCGTCACCGGGGAGCTGTTTTTT

j_gene: TRBJ1-1
v_gene: TRBV18
abundance: once
d_gene: TRBD1
CDR3aa: CASSPPTGVVTEAFF
CDR3nt: TGTGCCAGCTCACCACCTACAGGGGTTGTCACTGAAGCTTTCTTT

j_gene: TRBJ1-3
v_gene: TRBV29-1
abundance: -
d_gene: -
CDR3aa: CSVVTTEGGNRNTIYF
CDR3nt: TGCAGCGTTGTAACAACAGAAGGGGGAAATAGAAACACCATATATTTT

j_gene: TRBJ2-1
v_gene: TRBV6-6
abundance: -
d_gene: TRBD2
CDR3aa: CASSYSRTSTNEQFF
CDR3nt: TGTGCCAGCAGTTACTCAAGGACTAGTACCAATGAGCAGTTCTTC

j_gene: TRBJ2-3
v_gene: TRBV10-3
abundance: -
d_gene: TRBD2
CDR3aa: CAISDEGQRGYGTDTQYF
CDR3nt: TGTGCCATCAGTGATGAGGGGCAGCGGGGGTATGGCACAGATACGCAGTATTTT